The 20 T cell receptor beta chains listed next were all sequenced from one sample in a study of blood T cell repertoires in COVID-19. Clones were read by immunoSEQ multiplex PCR, and TCRdb kept only the in-frame ones, dropping some. The profile shows around 130,000 clones, about four fifths of them singletons. The material sequenced was peripheral blood. Every receptor here comes from a woman aged 25 to 39 who had recovered from COVID-19.

The chain couples TRBV5-1 to TRBJ2-1; maybe TRBD2 (5 bases). CDR1 and CDR2 from the germline V gene are SGHRS and YFSETQ. V was shortened by 2 bases and J by 4 bases, with 10 bases between the two germline ends. The CDR3 is 14 residues long. The CDR3 is CASSLSLAYNEQFF. The CDR3 DNA is TGCGCCAGCAGCTTAAGTCTAGCTTACAATGAGCAGTTCTTC.

V is TRBV24-1 and J is TRBJ2-5; the D gene is possibly TRBD1 (6 bases). CDR1 KGHDR and CDR2 SFDVKD come from the germline V gene. The CDR3 is 16 amino acids. V was clipped by 9 bases and J by 5 bases, with 24 bases between them. The CDR3: CATYTGIRGVFETQYF. The CDR3 DNA sequence: TGTGCCACCTATACAGGGATTAGGGGTGTGTTTGAGACCCAGTACTTC.

This chain uses TRBV19 with TRBJ2-7; 8 nucleotides match TRBD1. Germline CDR1 is LNHDA and CDR2 is SQIVND (reference sequence). J was trimmed by 2 bases and V by 1 base; bases with no gene match: 7. The CDR3 is made up of 16 amino acids. This CDR3 reads CASSIAATGVAYEQYF. The DNA for the CDR3 is TGTGCCAGTAGTATAGCCGCGACAGGGGTAGCCTACGAGCAGTACTTC. The full variable domain, its missing parts supplied by reference TRBV19 and TRBJ2-7, is DGGITQSPKYLFRKEGQNVTLSCEQNLNHDAMYWYRQDPGQGLRLIYYSQIVNDFQKGDIAEGYSVSREKKESFPLTVTSAQKNPTAFYLCASSIAATGVAYEQYFGPGTRLTVT.

The chain joins TRBV19 to TRBJ1-4, with D unresolved. The CDR3 totals 14 residues. The V gene's germline CDR1 is LNHDA and CDR2 SQIVND (reference sequence). V lost 6 bases and J lost 4, with 12 bases in between. CDR3 coding DNA: TGTGCCAGTAGAATCGGAGGAGGTAATGAAAAACTGTTTTTT. This encodes CASRIGGGNEKLFF.

DNA for the CDR3: TGTGCCAGCAGCCCTGCTGGCGGCGTGGGCTACACCTTC. It encodes CASSPAGGVGYTF. The chain couples TRBV7-9 to TRBJ1-2, with D uncertain. CDR1 is SEHNR, CDR2 FQNEAQ, per germline (reference sequence). The CDR3 has 13 residues. V lost 5 bases and J lost 8, with 15 bases in between. The entire variable domain, with the rest obtained from reference TRBV7-9 and TRBJ1-2, is as follows: DTGVSQNPRHKITKRGQNVTFRCDPISEHNRLYWYRQTLGQGPEFLTYFQNEAQLEKSRLLSDRFSAERPKGSFSTLEIQRTEQGDSAMYLCASSPAGGVGYTFGSGTRLTVV.

The chain carries TRBV4-1 and TRBJ2-3; a possible D gene is TRBD1 (6 bases). Trimming pared 3 bases from V and 9 bases from J, leaving 13 bases between. In germline, CDR1 is MGHRA, CDR2 YSYEKL. This CDR3 contains 13 residues. The CDR3 is CASSQGGQNTQYF. CDR3 nucleotides: TGCGCCAGCAGCCAGGGTGGACAGAACACGCAGTATTTT.

This clone occurred a few times. The sample carries other DNA sequences with the same CDR3. The chain has TRBV5-1 and TRBJ2-5, with D possibly matching TRBD1 (7 bases). Trimming pared 0 bases from V and 5 bases from J, leaving 8 bases between. CDR1 and CDR2 from the germline V gene are SGHRS and YFSETQ. This CDR3 region has 13 residues. The CDR3 DNA is TGCGCCAGCAGCTTGGCAGGGGGGGAGACCCAGTACTTC. This gives the protein CASSLAGGETQYF.

The J gene is TRBJ2-4, the V gene TRBV9; D may be TRBD2 (6 bases). The CDR3 sequence is 15 residues long. Germline V gene sequence: CDR1 SGDLS, CDR2 YYNGEE. Trimming left V 4 bases short and J 0 bases short, with 11 bases between. CDR3 bases: TGTGCCAGCAGCACGGGACTGGTAGCCAAAAACATTCAGTACTTC. Its protein product is CASSTGLVAKNIQYF.

V and J are TRBV6-5 and TRBJ1-2; maybe TRBD1 (6 bases). Trimming shortened V by 0 bases and J by 6 bases, and 11 bases separated the two germline ends. The CDR3 spans 14 residues. Germline assignment: CDR1 MNHEY and CDR2 SVGAGI. The CDR3 DNA is TGTGCCAGCAGTTACTCCGGGGGGCGGGATGGCTACACCTTC. Protein: CASSYSGGRDGYTF.

The chain employs TRBV3-1 (or the pseudogene TRBV3-2) and TRBJ1-5; the match to TRBD1 covers 7 bases. The CDR3 loop spans 17 amino acids. V dropped 1 base and J dropped 6; count of bases not matched to a gene: 12. From germline, CDR1 is LGHDT and CDR2 YNNKEL (reference sequence). CDR3 in amino acids: CASSQGTGSLSRQPQHF. Here the CDR3 DNA reads TGTGCCAGCAGCCAAGGGACAGGCTCGTTGTCGCGTCAGCCCCAGCATTTT.

The chain carries TRBV14 and TRBJ2-1; 13 bases are a match to TRBD2. This CDR3 spans 14 amino acids. The V gene's germline CDR1 is SGHDN and CDR2 FVKESK. Losses at the gene ends were 4 bases for V and 10 bases for J; bases not matched to a gene: 4. The CDR3 bases are TGTGCCAGCAGCCCCCGGACTAGCGGGGGCGAGCAGTTCTTC. Its protein is CASSPRTSGGEQFF. Supplemented by reference TRBV14 and TRBJ2-1, the full variable domain reads EAGVTQFPSHSVIEKGQTVTLRCDPISGHDNLYWYRRVMGKEIKFLLHFVKESKQDESGMPNNRFLAERTGGTYSTLKVQPAELEDSGVYFCASSPRTSGGEQFFGPGTRLTVL.

The chain is built from TRBV2 and TRBJ2-2, with D maybe TRBD1 (5 bases). Trimming removed 4 bases from V and 6 bases from J, with 12 bases in between. Looked up from germline, CDR1 is SNHLY and CDR2 is FYNNEI. The CDR3 contains 14 residues. CDR3 in DNA: TGTGCCAGCAGTGGGGGCCCTTATGCCGGGGAGCTGTTTTTT. Translation: CASSGGPYAGELFF.

CDR3 residues: CASSEGVLAYGYTF. CDR3 DNA: TGTGCCAGCAGTGAAGGTGTCCTGGCCTATGGCTACACCTTC. The chain has TRBV6-1 and TRBJ1-2; D gene ambiguous. CDR1 is MNHNS, CDR2 SASEGT, per germline. Trimming left V 1 base short and J 4 bases short, with 10 bases between. CDR3 length equals 14 residues.

The chain recombines TRBV7-9 with TRBJ2-3, with D possibly TRBD1 on 6 matching bases. V was shortened by 2 bases and J by 4 bases, with 10 bases between the two germline ends. There are 14 residues in the CDR3. Germline lookup yields CDR1 SEHNR and CDR2 FQNEAQ (reference sequence). The CDR3, as DNA: TGTGCCAGCAGCTTATCAGGGGTCGCAGATACGCAGTATTTT. It specifies CASSLSGVADTQYF.

V and J are TRBV5-6 and TRBJ2-7; D not resolved. The CDR3 has 15 residues. Trimming left V 0 bases short and J 2 bases short, with 12 bases between. Germline CDR1 is SGHDT and CDR2 is YYEEEE. CDR3 sequence reads: CASSLETDGTYEQYF. CDR3 bases: TGTGCCAGCAGCTTGGAGACTGATGGTACCTACGAGCAGTACTTC.

This clone was seen a single time. V gene TRBV18 combines with J gene TRBJ2-1, with 7 bases identical to TRBD2. Per the germline V gene, CDR1 is KGHSH and CDR2 is LQKENI. V dropped 5 bases and J dropped 4; count of bases not matched to a gene: 2. The CDR3 totals 13 residues. CDR3 loop: CASSSGLYNEQFF. CDR3 DNA: TGTGCCAGCTCATCGGGACTATACAATGAGCAGTTCTTC.

The chain is built from TRBV10-2 and TRBJ2-5, with 8 bases fitting TRBD2. Germline assignment: CDR1 WSHSY and CDR2 SAAADI. The CDR3 has 13 amino acids. The ends lost 10 bases at V and 2 bases at J; junction bases unmatched: 6. The CDR3 region has the DNA TGCGCCATACGGCCTAGCGGGCAAGAGACCCAGTACTTC. It translates to CAIRPSGQETQYF.

In this sample, this clone turned up a few times. Its ends do not fully match the called genes, so a read error is possible. The chain is built from TRBV7-7 and TRBJ1-1; 8 nucleotides align to TRBD1. Germline V CDR1 and CDR2: SSHAT, FNYEAQ (reference sequence). The CDR3 is made up of 16 amino acids. The CDR3 loop is CASSRLRTGPNTEAFF. CDR3 coding DNA: TGTGCTAGCAGCCGGCTCCGGACAGGGCCCAACACTGAAGCTTTCTTT.

This clone came up once. J is TRBJ1-1 and V is TRBV5-1; D unresolved. Germline loops: CDR1 SGHRS, CDR2 YFSETQ. Trimming removed 0 bases at V and 3 bases at J, with 15 bases between. This CDR3 is 16 amino acids long. CDR3 nucleotides: TGCGCCAGCAGCTTGGCCGATACACGAAGTGACACTGAAGCTTTCTTT. It yields the protein CASSLADTRSDTEAFF.

V gene TRBV6-5 combines with J gene TRBJ1-5, with 8 bases identical to TRBD1. The V segment lost 7 bases and the J segment 2 bases; nucleotides outside the gene matches: 7. CDR1 is MNHEY, CDR2 SVGAGI, per germline. This CDR3 region has 15 residues. CDR3 DNA: TGTGCCAGCACCTCAGGGGGCTCTGGCAATCAGCCCCAGCATTTT. Translating gives CASTSGGSGNQPQHF.